Listed below are T cell receptor beta chains from one sample, sequenced in a study of CD8 T cells in ankylosing spondylitis. Using its own MiXCR run on the 5' RACE reads, TCRdb lists one record per CDR3 protein. The sample lists some 270,000 distinct CDR3 sequences, roughly a third occurring once. The sample was blood, either unsorted or a sorted T cell fraction (not recorded which). The receptors derive from a male donor with ankylosing spondylitis or in good health (not recorded which). Both conserved end residues are part of each CDR3. The D gene is left open where the match is weak. For some rows the clone size is stated as once, few or many, or as a class when expanded; others skip it.

abundance	d_gene	v_gene	j_gene	CDR3nt	CDR3aa
-	-	TRBV9	TRBJ2-5	TGTGCCAGCAGCGCCCCTGGGACGTTAGGCGGGGAGACCCAGTACTTC	CASSAPGTLGGETQYF
-	-	TRBV20-1	TRBJ2-3	TGCAGTGCTAGAGATGCGGGCACAGATACGCAGTATTTT	CSARDAGTDTQYF
-	-	TRBV20-1	TRBJ2-7	TGCAGTGCTAGAGATAAGCAGGGGCCCTCCTACGAGCAGTACTTC	CSARDKQGPSYEQYF
-	TRBD1	TRBV3-1	TRBJ2-7	TGTGCCAGCAGCCAAGACCCGTTTAGGACAGGGGAGCGAGACGAGCAGTACTTC	CASSQDPFRTGERDEQYF
-	-	TRBV3-1	TRBJ2-1	TGTGCCAGCGGTTCAGGGTGGAATGAGCAGTTCTTC	CASGSGWNEQFF
few	TRBD2	TRBV27	TRBJ2-2	TGTGCCAGCAGCCGTAGCGGGGGGACCGGGGAGCTGTTTTTT	CASSRSGGTGELFF
-	-	TRBV4-2	TRBJ2-2	TGTGCCAGCAGCCAAGAAAGGGGGTGGACCGGGGAGCTGTTTTTT	CASSQERGWTGELFF
-	TRBD1	TRBV6-1	TRBJ2-3	TGTGCCACCATGGAGACAGGGAAAACAGATACGCAGTATTTT	CATMETGKTDTQYF
-	-	TRBV6-5	TRBJ2-7	TGTGCCAGCAGTTATAATCAAATATCCTACGAGCAGTACTTC	CASSYNQISYEQYF
few	TRBD1	TRBV5-1	TRBJ1-5	TGCGCCAGCAGCGCGGGGACAGGAGGGAATCAGCCCCAGCATTTT	CASSAGTGGNQPQHF
few	-	TRBV28	TRBJ2-7	TGTGCCAGCAGTCCGACATTGAACGTAGGCCCATACGAGCAGTACTTC	CASSPTLNVGPYEQYF
-	TRBD2	TRBV20-1	TRBJ2-3	TGCAGTGCTAGAGAGGAGCGGGGGGGAGATACGCAGTATTTT	CSAREERGGDTQYF
-	TRBD1	TRBV29-1	TRBJ2-1	TGCAGCGTTACGACAGGGTTTTACAATGAGCAGTTCTTC	CSVTTGFYNEQFF
few	-	TRBV6-1	TRBJ2-7	TGTGCCAGCAGTCCCACGGGGGCCCACTTTGGCGAGCAGTACTTC	CASSPTGAHFGEQYF
-	-	TRBV20-1	TRBJ2-3	TGCAGTGCTAGAGTTCGCCAGGCGGGGAACACAGATACGCAGTATTTT	CSARVRQAGNTDTQYF
few	-	TRBV20-1	TRBJ1-6	TGCAGTGCTAGAGCCAACAATTGGAGGAATTCACCCCTCCACTTT	CSARANNWRNSPLHF
once	-	TRBV2	TRBJ2-1	TGTGCCAGCACCATAGACAGAGGCAATGAGCAGTTCTTC	CASTIDRGNEQFF
-	-	TRBV11-2	TRBJ2-7	TGTGCCAGCAGCTTATATACCTACGAGCAGTACTTC	CASSLYTYEQYF
few	-	TRBV20-1	TRBJ2-7	TGCAGTGCTAGAGGGGTAGGGGTTCCCTACGAGCAGTACTTC	CSARGVGVPYEQYF
few	-	TRBV7-9	TRBJ2-7	TGTGCCAGCAGCTTAGGACAGACAGAGCAGTACTTC	CASSLGQTEQYF
many	-	TRBV29-1	TRBJ1-2	TGCAGCGTAGGGTCCTCTGGCTACACCTTC	CSVGSSGYTF
few	-	TRBV7-9	TRBJ2-7	TGTGCCAGCAGCTCGCCGTTAGGTGCTAGTCCCTACGAGCAGTACTTC	CASSSPLGASPYEQYF
-	TRBD1	TRBV11-3	TRBJ2-3	TGTGCCAGCAGCTTGGGACAGGTGGACACAGATACGCAGTATTTT	CASSLGQVDTDTQYF
few	-	TRBV20-1	TRBJ2-2	TGCAGTGCTACCCCTGAGAACACCGGGGAGCTGTTTTTT	CSATPENTGELFF
-	TRBD2	TRBV12-3/TRBV12-4	TRBJ2-7	TGTGCCAGCAGTTTAAGGCCGGGACTAGCCTTACTCTACGAGCAGTACTTC	CASSLRPGLALLYEQYF
few	-	TRBV28	TRBJ1-5	TGTGCCAGCAGTTCTCAGAAACCTGGTGGGTATCAGCCCCAGCATTTT	CASSSQKPGGYQPQHF
once	-	TRBV10-3	TRBJ2-2	TGTGCCTCCCAAGAGGGAGCCGGGGAGCTGTTTTTT	CASQEGAGELFF
-	TRBD1	TRBV28	TRBJ1-2	TGTGCCAGCAGAGAACAGGGGGCTGTTTCCTATGGCTACACCTTC	CASREQGAVSYGYTF
-	-	TRBV4-1	TRBJ2-2	TGCGCCAGCAGCCGCGGACAGTCCCTCACCGGGGAGCTGTTTTTT	CASSRGQSLTGELFF
-	-	TRBV20-1	TRBJ2-7	TGCAGTGCTAGAGGGGGCCGGGACTCCTACGAGCAGTACTTC	CSARGGRDSYEQYF
-	-	TRBV6-5	TRBJ2-1	TGTGCCAGCAGTTACTCTGAATCTGAGCAGTTCTTC	CASSYSESEQFF
few	-	TRBV4-1	TRBJ1-1	TGCGCCAGCAGCCAAGAGGGGCCTACTTTTGAAGCTTTCTTT	CASSQEGPTFEAFF
few	-	TRBV4-1	TRBJ1-6	TGCGCCAGCAGCCAAGGGAGACAGATAAGGCCTAATTCACCCCTCCACTTT	CASSQGRQIRPNSPLHF
-	TRBD2	TRBV10-3	TRBJ2-7	TGTGCCATCAGTCAGACTAGCGGGATTTACGAGCAGTACTTC	CAISQTSGIYEQYF
few	-	TRBV5-5	TRBJ1-4	TGTGCCAGCAGTCCACACAAGTCGAATCGGAATGAAAAACTGTTTTTT	CASSPHKSNRNEKLFF
-	-	TRBV5-1	TRBJ2-5	TGCGCCAGCAGCCCATACGGAGTTCGGGAGACCCAGTACTTC	CASSPYGVRETQYF
few	-	TRBV12-3/TRBV12-4	TRBJ1-1	TGTGCCAGCAGTTTGTCCGGGACGCTGACCTTCTTT	CASSLSGTLTFF
-	TRBD2	TRBV7-2	TRBJ2-7	TGTGCCAGCAGGGGCGGGGGGGCCTGGCAGTACTTC	CASRGGGAWQYF
-	-	TRBV20-1	TRBJ1-4	TGCAGTGCTAGAGAGGGGGCGAATGATGAAAAACTGTTTTTT	CSAREGANDEKLFF
few	TRBD2	TRBV10-3	TRBJ2-7	TGTGCCACCGAGGAGGGGCGGGGGGGTCCCTACGAGCAGTACTTC	CATEEGRGGPYEQYF
-	-	TRBV28	TRBJ2-1	TGTGCCAGCAGTTTCCCGGATGAGCAGTTCTTC	CASSFPDEQFF
few	-	TRBV20-1	TRBJ2-7	TGCAGTGCGAGAGTGGGGAGCTCCTACGAGCAGTACTTC	CSARVGSSYEQYF
-	-	TRBV5-1	TRBJ2-3	TGCGCCAGCAGCGACCCGGGCACAGATACGCAGTATTTT	CASSDPGTDTQYF
few	-	TRBV6-2/TRBV6-3	TRBJ2-7	TGTGCCAGCAGTTACTCGGGCAGGCGGCTCTTC	CASSYSGRRLF
-	-	TRBV5-1	TRBJ2-5	TGCGCCAGCAGCTTGTGGGGCGAGGGGGTCGTGACCCAGTACTTC	CASSLWGEGVVTQYF
-	-	TRBV20-1	TRBJ1-2	TGCAGTGCCCCCCTTGGAGGGTATGGCTACACCTTC	CSAPLGGYGYTF